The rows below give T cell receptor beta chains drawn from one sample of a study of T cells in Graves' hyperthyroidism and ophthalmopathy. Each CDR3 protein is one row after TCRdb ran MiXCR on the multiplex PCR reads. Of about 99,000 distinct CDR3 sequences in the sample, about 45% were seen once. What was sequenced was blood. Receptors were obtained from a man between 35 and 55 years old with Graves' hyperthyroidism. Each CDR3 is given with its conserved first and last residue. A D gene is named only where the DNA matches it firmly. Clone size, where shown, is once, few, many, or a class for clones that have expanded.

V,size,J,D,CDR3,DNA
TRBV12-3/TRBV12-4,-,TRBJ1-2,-,CASSLGTANKGYTF,TGTGCCAGCAGTTTGGGCACAGCTAACAAGGGCTACACCTTC
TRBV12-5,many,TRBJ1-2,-,CASGYMAYYGYTF,TGTGCTAGTGGTTATATGGCTTATTACGGCTACACCTTC
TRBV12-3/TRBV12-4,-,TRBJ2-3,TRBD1,CASGPRTGPTDTQYF,TGTGCCAGCGGTCCACGGACAGGGCCCACAGATACGCAGTATTTT
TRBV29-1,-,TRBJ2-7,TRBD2,CSVASGIAPPCSYEQYF,TGCAGCGTTGCTAGCGGGATTGCACCTCCGTGCTCCTACGAGCAGTACTTC
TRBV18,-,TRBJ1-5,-,CASSQGLGQPQHF,TGTGCCAGCTCCCAGGGGCTGGGGCAGCCCCAGCATTTT
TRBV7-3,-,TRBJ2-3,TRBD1,CASSLTGGSTDTQYF,TGTGCCAGCAGCTTGACAGGGGGGTCCACAGATACGCAGTATTTT
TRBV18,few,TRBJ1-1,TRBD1,CASSPLRTGENTEAFF,TGTGCCAGCTCACCTCTTCGGACAGGAGAGAACACTGAAGCTTTCTTT
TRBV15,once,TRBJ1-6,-,CATSRDSRENSPLHF,TGTGCCACCAGCAGAGATAGTAGGGAAAATTCACCCCTCCACTTT
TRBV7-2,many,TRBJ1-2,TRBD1,CASSLGDSRNGYTF,TGTGCCAGCAGCTTAGGGGACAGTAGAAATGGCTACACCTTC
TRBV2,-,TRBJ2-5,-,CASSTSGTTFQETQYF,TGTGCCAGCAGTACCTCCGGGACCACGTTCCAAGAGACCCAGTACTTC
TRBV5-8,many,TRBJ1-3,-,CASSLSPGRNTIYF,TGTGCCAGCAGCTTGTCCCCAGGCAGAAACACCATATATTTT
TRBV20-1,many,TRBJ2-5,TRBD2,CSVGSSGGWETQYF,TGCAGTGTTGGCTCTAGCGGGGGATGGGAGACCCAGTACTTC
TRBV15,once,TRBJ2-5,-,CATSRDGQETQYF,TGTGCCACCAGCAGAGATGGCCAAGAGACCCAGTACTTC
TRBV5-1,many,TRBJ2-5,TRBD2,CASSSGGAEETQYF,TGCGCCAGCAGCTCCGGGGGGGCCGAAGAGACCCAGTACTTC
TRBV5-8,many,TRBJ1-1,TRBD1,CASSWPGQGFGTEAFF,TGTGCCAGCAGCTGGCCGGGACAGGGCTTTGGCACTGAAGCTTTCTTT
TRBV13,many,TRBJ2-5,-,CASSLLGQETQYF,TGTGCCAGCAGCTTACTGGGTCAAGAGACCCAGTACTTC
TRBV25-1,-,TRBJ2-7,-,CASSPPTRGGVTYEQYF,TGTGCCAGCTCACCACCCACACGGGGCGGGGTCACCTACGAGCAGTACTTC
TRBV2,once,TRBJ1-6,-,CVSKEEFLHF,TGTGTCAGCAAGGAGGAGTTCCTCCACTTT
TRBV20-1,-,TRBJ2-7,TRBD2,CSARVGASGWNSYEQYF,TGCAGTGCTAGAGTGGGGGCTAGCGGGTGGAACTCCTACGAGCAGTACTTC
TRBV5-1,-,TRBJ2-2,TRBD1,CASRDRFTGELFF,TGCGCCAGCCGGGACAGGTTCACCGGGGAGCTGTTTTTT
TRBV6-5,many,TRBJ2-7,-,CASSYSQIRGSYEQYF,TGTGCCAGCAGTTACTCCCAAATCCGAGGATCCTACGAGCAGTACTTC
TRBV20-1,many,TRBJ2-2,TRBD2,CSAPPPSGNANTGELFF,TGCAGTGCCCCGCCCCCTAGCGGGAACGCGAACACCGGGGAGCTGTTTTTT
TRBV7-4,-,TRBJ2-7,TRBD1,CASTSRQGYEQYF,TGTGCCAGCACCTCGAGACAGGGCTACGAGCAGTACTTC
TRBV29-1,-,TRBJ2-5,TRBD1,CSVVDRVVKTQYF,TGCAGCGTTGTGGACAGGGTTGTAAAGACCCAGTACTTC
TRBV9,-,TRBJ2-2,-,CASSAFSGELFF,TGTGCCAGCAGCGCTTTTAGCGGGGAGCTGTTTTTT
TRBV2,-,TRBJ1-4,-,CASSAGAVHNEKLFF,TGTGCCAGCAGTGCAGGAGCTGTCCACAATGAAAAACTGTTTTTT
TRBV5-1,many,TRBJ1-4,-,CASTLWGGGEKLFF,TGCGCCAGCACCCTGTGGGGGGGAGGAGAAAAACTGTTTTTT
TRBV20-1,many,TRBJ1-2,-,CSARTGERGYTF,TGCAGTGCTAGAACAGGAGAGCGTGGCTACACCTTC
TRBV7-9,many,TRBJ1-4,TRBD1,CASSTAGGDEKLFF,TGTGCCAGCAGCACCGCAGGGGGAGACGAAAAACTGTTTTTT
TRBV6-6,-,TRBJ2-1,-,CASTEDNEQFF,TGTGCCAGCACCGAAGACAATGAGCAGTTCTTC
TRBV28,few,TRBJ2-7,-,CASSSQGKPSYEQYF,TGTGCCAGCAGTTCGCAGGGGAAGCCCTCTTACGAGCAGTACTTC
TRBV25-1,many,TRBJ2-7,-,CASASSGTPPYEQYF,TGTGCCAGCGCTTCATCCGGGACTCCTCCCTACGAGCAGTACTTC
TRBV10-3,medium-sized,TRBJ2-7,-,CAISPRQDEQYF,TGTGCCATCAGCCCCAGACAGGACGAGCAGTACTTC
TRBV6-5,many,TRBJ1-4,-,CASSDPGGREKLFF,TGTGCCAGCAGCGACCCCGGGGGCAGGGAAAAACTGTTTTTT
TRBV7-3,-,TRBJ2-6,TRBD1,CASSAGQGFGANVLTF,TGTGCCAGCAGCGCGGGACAGGGTTTTGGGGCCAACGTCCTGACTTTC
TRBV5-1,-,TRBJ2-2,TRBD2,CASSHRGAGGAGELFF,TGCGCCAGCAGCCACCGGGGGGCGGGGGGCGCCGGGGAGCTGTTTTTT
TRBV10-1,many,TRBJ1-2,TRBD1,CASSDPGQVGFTF,TGCGCCAGCAGTGACCCCGGACAGGTGGGGTTCACCTTC
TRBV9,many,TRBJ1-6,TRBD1,CASSPAGTGDNSPLHF,TGTGCCAGCAGCCCCGCTGGGACAGGCGATAATTCACCCCTCCACTTT
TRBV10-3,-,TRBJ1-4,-,CAISEGYGSRDEKLFF,TGTGCCATCAGTGAAGGATACGGGAGTAGGGATGAAAAACTGTTTTTT
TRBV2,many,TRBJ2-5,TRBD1,CASEAGTGGEETQYF,TGTGCCAGCGAGGCAGGGACAGGGGGGGAAGAGACCCAGTACTTC
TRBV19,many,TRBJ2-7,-,CASSIRGANYEQYF,TGTGCCAGTAGTATTCGGGGGGCGAACTACGAGCAGTACTTC
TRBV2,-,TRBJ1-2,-,CASSEEVYGYTF,TGTGCCAGCAGTGAGGAAGTCTATGGCTACACCTTC
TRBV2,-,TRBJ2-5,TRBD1,CASRARTGNQETQYF,TGTGCCAGCAGAGCCCGGACAGGAAACCAAGAGACCCAGTACTTC